The source of this TCR beta chain is a study of OX40 agonist ivuxolimab in advanced cancers. This table comes from immunoSEQ multiplex PCR, and its TCRdb copy is limited to in-frame clones, with some not included. The sample contains 78,000 or so clones, around nine tenths of which appear only once. This clone was seen only a few times. The same CDR3 arises from other DNA sequences in this sample as well. The germline V gene encodes CDR1 SNHLY and CDR2 FYNNEI. Trimming left V 6 bases short and J 7 bases short, with 13 bases between. This CDR3 is built from 13 residues. V is TRBV2 and J is TRBJ1-5, with no clear D. This receptor was obtained from an adult with an advanced solid tumor such as melanoma, head and neck, liver or kidney cancer. Sequenced here: CD4+ or CD8+ T cells sorted from blood, sampled in a trial of the OX40 agonist ivuxolimab. CDR3 amino acids: CASSEGGRQPQHF. The DNA of the CDR3 is TGTGCCAGCAGCGAGGGCGGGAGACAGCCCCAGCATTTT.